This T cell receptor (beta chain) was observed in a study of OX40 agonist ivuxolimab in advanced cancers. Study-level background: Partial responses were achieved by three patients: one hepatocellular carcinoma, two cutaneous melanoma. Study-wide findings and caveats: The 0.1-3.0 mg/kg partial responders had among the lowest clonal expansion. The mean number of expanded clones was higher in CD8+ T cells than in CD4+.

A remark on this clone: The antigen is not known.

The V end was cut by 3 bases, the J end by 3 bases, with 12 bases between. The CDR3 runs 15 residues. In germline, CDR1 is MRHNA, CDR2 SNTAGT. Sequencing used immunoSEQ multiplex PCR; TCRdb keeps in-frame clones, though not all of them. The sample comprises approximately 11,000 clones, over 70% of which are singletons, and roughly 15% rests with the top ten. This clonotype was sampled from an adult with an advanced solid tumor such as melanoma, head and neck, liver or kidney cancer. The material sequenced was CD4+ or CD8+ T cells sorted from blood, taken in a trial of the OX40 agonist ivuxolimab. The gene calls are TRBV6-4 and TRBJ2-1; D ambiguous. The CDR3 DNA reads as TGTGCCAGCAGTGATCTAGGTGGCGGCTACAATGAGCAGTTCTTC. Translating it yields CASSDLGGGYNEQFF.